The 28 T cell receptor beta chains presented below share a single source sample, sequenced in a study of CD8 T cells in Susac syndrome. Random hexamers served to reverse transcribe roughly 0.5 to 1 ug RNA. TCRdb ran MiXCR on the immunoSEQ multiplex PCR reads and lists one entry per CDR3 protein. The data show around 80,000 distinct CDR3 sequences, about 94% seen once. Sequencing used CD8+ T cells from PBMCs. Source of these receptors: a human donor in good health.

This clonotype has a handful of counts. V gene TRBV7-2 combines with J gene TRBJ2-2; D unclear. The germline V and J ends were trimmed by 4 bases and 3 bases, with 15 bases remaining between them. The CDR3 is 16 residues long. Germline assignment: CDR1 SGHTA and CDR2 FQGNSA. The CDR3 DNA reads as TGTGCCAGCAGCTCGAGCAGACCAGTTCACACCGGGGAGCTGTTTTTT. Translating it yields CASSSSRPVHTGELFF.

This chain uses TRBV9 with TRBJ2-2; tentatively, D is TRBD1 or TRBD2 (5 bases each). The germline gives CDR1 SGDLS, CDR2 YYNGEE. The CDR3 loop spans 14 amino acids. Trimming shortened V by 1 base and J by 7 bases, and 11 bases separated the two germline ends. The CDR3 DNA is TGTGCCAGCAGCGTATCCGGGGCGGGCGGGGAGCTGTTTTTT. It encodes CASSVSGAGGELFF.

This chain uses TRBV4-1 with TRBJ2-2, with 7 positions matching TRBD2. In germline, CDR1 is MGHRA, CDR2 YSYEKL. With V trimmed by 4 bases and J by 1 base, 6 bases remained unmatched. There are 16 residues in the CDR3. Here the CDR3 reads CASSPRASGNTGELFF. The CDR3 nucleotides read TGCGCCAGCAGCCCTCGAGCTAGCGGGAACACCGGGGAGCTGTTTTTT.

The V call is TRBV3-1, the J call TRBJ2-3; D may be TRBD1 (5 bases). The CDR3 totals 15 residues. Germline CDR1 and CDR2: LGHDT and YNNKEL (reference sequence). The germline V and J ends were trimmed by 8 bases and 6 bases, with 21 bases remaining between them. The CDR3 sequence is CASANVDKEWDTQYF. CDR3 in DNA: TGTGCCAGCGCCAATGTGGACAAAGAGTGGGATACGCAGTATTTT.

The J gene is TRBJ2-7, the V gene TRBV20-1, with 9 bases fitting TRBD2. The germline V gene encodes CDR1 DFQATT and CDR2 SNEGSKA (reference sequence). The trim removed 0 bases at V and 2 bases at J, leaving 5 bases unmatched. This CDR3 is 15 amino acids long. The CDR3 DNA reads as TGCAGTGCTAGAGATCCTAGCGGGGCAACCTACGAGCAGTACTTC. This sequence encodes CSARDPSGATYEQYF.

The chain has TRBV5-1 and TRBJ2-1; the D gene is possibly TRBD1 (5 bases). V was cut by 1 base and J by 0 bases, with 11 bases left in between. CDR3 length: 16 residues. In germline, CDR1 is SGHRS, CDR2 YFSETQ. The CDR3 sequence: CASSLLTGPSYNEQFF. The CDR3 DNA reads TGCGCCAGCAGCTTGCTAACAGGACCCTCCTACAATGAGCAGTTCTTC.

This clonotype was seen once. The V and J genes are TRBV24-1 and TRBJ2-5; no reliable D call. Germline CDR1 and CDR2: KGHDR and SFDVKD. The CDR3 spans 13 residues. The ends were cut back, 10 bases at V and 3 bases at J, with 14 bases in the middle. The chain's CDR3 is CATTDGVEETQYF. Here the CDR3 DNA reads TGTGCCACTACGGACGGAGTAGAAGAGACCCAGTACTTC.

The chain is built from TRBV27 and TRBJ2-7, with 7 nucleotides matching TRBD1. The CDR3 covers 18 residues. V lost 6 bases and J lost 0; bases outside the gene matches: 17. CDR1 and CDR2 from the germline V gene are MNHEY and SMNVEV (reference sequence). As DNA, the CDR3 is TGTGCCAGCAGCCCCCGAGAGGGTAGGGGGCGATTCTCCTACGAGCAGTACTTC. Protein product: CASSPREGRGRFSYEQYF.

The CDR3 region is CASSKNPYSNQPQHF. CDR3 in DNA: TGTGCCAGCAGTAAAAACCCGTATAGCAATCAGCCCCAGCATTTT. This chain joins TRBV27 and TRBJ1-5; D gene uncertain. The V gene's germline CDR1 is MNHEY and CDR2 SMNVEV (reference sequence). The ends were cut back, 5 bases at V and 0 bases at J, with 11 bases in the middle. The CDR3 has 15 amino acids.

The genes are TRBV27 and TRBJ2-6; 11 bases map to TRBD1. The CDR3 has 19 residues. From germline, CDR1 is MNHEY and CDR2 SMNVEV (reference sequence). After removal of 1 base from V and 0 bases from J, the junction contained 5 bases not matched to a gene. The CDR3 coding sequence is TGTGCCAGCAGTTTATACGAGGGGACAGGGGGCTCTGGGGCCAACGTCCTGACTTTC. This sequence encodes CASSLYEGTGGSGANVLTF.

The V call is TRBV20-1, the J call TRBJ2-5; TRBD2 aligns across 7 bases. The V gene end was trimmed by 0 bases and the J gene end by 2 bases; junction bases not matched to a gene: 12. CDR3 length: 17 amino acids. In germline, CDR1 is DFQATT, CDR2 SNEGSKA (reference sequence). CDR3 DNA sequence: TGCAGTGCTAGAGATGAGCAGCGGGGCCCCGATCAAGAGACCCAGTACTTC. Translation gives CSARDEQRGPDQETQYF.

V and J are TRBV27 and TRBJ1-1, with D perhaps matching TRBD1 (5 bases). Trimming cost V 4 bases and J 0 bases, with 6 bases left between them. CDR1 and CDR2 (germline): MNHEY, SMNVEV (reference sequence). The CDR3 is 13 amino acids. This CDR3 is CASSWDVNTEAFF. The CDR3 DNA reads as TGTGCCAGCAGTTGGGACGTGAACACTGAAGCTTTCTTT.

CDR3 bases: TGTGCCAGCAGCTTATCAACGTGGCTCGCTGAAGCTTTCTTT. Translated: CASSLSTWLAEAFF. The rearrangement links TRBV13 to TRBJ1-1; D gene ambiguous. The germline V gene has CDR1 PRHDT and CDR2 FYEKMQ (reference sequence). The ends were cut back, 2 bases at V and 6 bases at J, with 13 bases in the middle. This CDR3 has 14 residues.

Points on this clonotype: One end of the junction fails to match germline, which may point to a read error. This rearrangement joins TRBV11-2 to TRBJ2-1; no clear D gene. CDR3 size: 15 residues. Germline V gene sequence: CDR1 SGHAT, CDR2 FQNNGV. CDR3 protein: CASTLRVTHRSEQFF. The CDR3 DNA reads as TGTGCCAGCACCTTAAGGGTAACCCATAGAAGTGAGCAGTTCTTC.

The CDR3 DNA sequence: TGTGCCAGCAGCCCCTTTAATGGTCCCCTGGAAATCAATGAGCAGTTCTTC. It is translated as CASSPFNGPLEINEQFF. V gene TRBV7-2 combines with J gene TRBJ2-1; the D is unclear. Trimming removed 5 bases from V and 6 bases from J, with 23 bases in between. Germline V gene data show CDR1 as SGHTA and CDR2 as FQGNSA. This CDR3 region has 17 residues.

This chain uses TRBV7-9 with TRBJ1-2; D might be TRBD1 (5 bases). The CDR3 is 13 amino acids. The V and J ends lost 5 bases and 6 bases respectively, with 13 bases between them. Germline lookup yields CDR1 SEHNR and CDR2 FQNEAQ (reference sequence). In DNA, the CDR3 is TGTGCCAGCAGCGAGCGGGACCGGGATGGCTACACCTTC. It codes for CASSERDRDGYTF. The variable domain in full, with the rest retrieved from reference TRBV7-9 and TRBJ1-2, is DTGVSQNPRHKITKRGQNVTFRCDPISEHNRLYWYRQTLGQGPEFLTYFQNEAQLEKSRLLSDRFSAERPKGSFSTLEIQRTEQGDSAMYLCASSERDRDGYTFGSGTRLTVV.

There are a few counts of this clonotype. The gene calls are TRBV6-1 and TRBJ2-7, with TRBD2 matching 8 bases. The germline V gene has CDR1 MNHNS and CDR2 SASEGT. V trimming: 5 bases; J trimming: 6 bases; junction bases outside the gene matches: 9. The CDR3 contains 14 residues. The CDR3 coding sequence is TGTGCCAGCAGTCTCACCGGGACTAGTCTCGAGCAGTACTTC. Encoded protein: CASSLTGTSLEQYF.

This clonotype was detected once. The chain combines TRBV9 with TRBJ2-7; unclear D gene. V lost 0 bases to trimming and J lost 3 bases, with 10 bases between them. CDR1 and CDR2 from the germline V gene are SGDLS and YYNGEE. The CDR3 consists of 14 residues. The chain's CDR3 is CASSVVPDVYEQYF. CDR3 nucleotides: TGTGCCAGCAGCGTAGTACCGGATGTCTACGAGCAGTACTTC. Drawing the rest from reference TRBV9 and TRBJ2-7, the complete variable domain is DSGVTQTPKHLITATGQRVTLRCSPRSGDLSVYWYQQSLDQGLQFLIQYYNGEERAKGNILERFSAQQFPDLHSELNLSSLELGDSALYFCASSVVPDVYEQYFGPGTRLTVT.

The V and J genes are TRBV27 and TRBJ1-2; TRBD1 agrees at 8 bases. This CDR3 has 13 amino acids. V was clipped by 5 bases and J by 4 bases; unmatched bases: 3. Germline V CDR1 and CDR2: MNHEY, SMNVEV (reference sequence). CDR3 sequence: CASSADRAYGYTF. The CDR3 DNA follows: TGTGCCAGCAGTGCGGACAGGGCCTATGGCTACACCTTC.

The V and J genes are TRBV7-8 and TRBJ1-5, with TRBD1 matching over 8 bases. Germline V CDR1 and CDR2: SGHVS, FQNEAQ. Unmatched junction bases numbered 9, after V lost 0 bases and J lost 5 bases. The CDR3 runs to 17 residues. The CDR3 DNA reads TGTGCCAGCAGCTTAGCTCTCCAGGGGGCTTTTCATCAGCCCCAGCATTTT. Protein: CASSLALQGAFHQPQHF.

The gene calls are TRBV7-9 and TRBJ1-1; no firm D call. The CDR3 has 14 residues. In germline, CDR1 is SEHNR, CDR2 FQNEAQ (reference sequence). Deletions cut 6 bases from V and 3 bases from J, with 14 bases between. The CDR3 spells CASRPSPRDTEAFF. The CDR3 DNA reads as TGTGCCAGCAGGCCGTCCCCGAGGGACACTGAAGCTTTCTTT.

This chain joins TRBV6-1 and TRBJ2-3; TRBD1 matches 9 bases. The germline CDR1 and CDR2 sequences are MNHNS and SASEGT. The V gene end was trimmed by 0 bases and the J gene end by 4 bases; junction bases not matched to a gene: 2. The CDR3 is made up of 15 amino acids. The CDR3 protein is CASSEATGGADTQYF. In nucleotides, the CDR3 is TGTGCCAGCAGTGAAGCCACAGGGGGCGCAGATACGCAGTATTTT.

The genes are TRBV6-5 and TRBJ2-1; 7 positions agree with TRBD2. The J segment lost 0 bases and the V segment lost 2 bases, leaving 4 bases of the junction unmatched. CDR1 is MNHEY, CDR2 SVGAGI, per germline. This CDR3 has 16 residues. The CDR3 nucleotides are TGTGCCAGCAGTTACGGCCCTAGCGGCTCCTACAATGAGCAGTTCTTC. It yields the protein CASSYGPSGSYNEQFF.

The chain carries TRBV19 and TRBJ1-1; 7 bases are a match to TRBD1. CDR1 and CDR2 (germline): LNHDA, SQIVND (reference sequence). J gave up 3 bases and V 3 bases, and 7 bases lay outside the gene matches. The CDR3 length is 15 residues. The CDR3 region is CASSIPPQGDTEAFF. The CDR3 nucleotides read TGTGCCAGTAGTATCCCGCCCCAGGGGGACACTGAAGCTTTCTTT.

V and J are TRBV6-6 and TRBJ2-3; D tentatively reads TRBD1 or TRBD2 (5 bases each). Trimming shortened V by 0 bases and J by 6 bases, and 16 bases separated the two germline ends. The CDR3 spans 16 residues. Looked up from germline, CDR1 is MNHNY and CDR2 is SVGAGI (reference sequence). In nucleotides, the CDR3 is TGTGCCAGCAGTTACTCTCATGGGGGAGTAACGGATACGCAGTATTTT. This encodes CASSYSHGGVTDTQYF.

As DNA, the CDR3 is TGTGCCAGCAGCTTCCCGGGGACTAGCGGGACTGGAGATACGCAGTATTTT. It specifies CASSFPGTSGTGDTQYF. The chain is built from TRBV5-6 and TRBJ2-3; 13 nucleotides agree with TRBD2. The V gene end was trimmed by 2 bases and the J gene end by 5 bases; junction bases not matched to a gene: 8. Germline CDR1 is SGHDT and CDR2 is YYEEEE. The CDR3 runs 17 residues. The variable domain in full, completed from reference TRBV5-6 and TRBJ2-3, reads DAGVTQSPTHLIKTRGQQVTLRCSPKSGHDTVSWYQQALGQGPQFIFQYYEEEERQRGNFPDRFSGHQFPNYSSELNVNALLLGDSALYLCASSFPGTSGTGDTQYFGPGTRLTVL.

V is TRBV9 and J is TRBJ2-6, with 7 bases identical to TRBD1. Germline lookup yields CDR1 SGDLS and CDR2 YYNGEE. With 5 bases clipped from V and 0 bases from J, the junction kept 11 bases outside the gene matches. The CDR3 runs to 18 residues. The CDR3 loop is CASSAGTAQLSGANVLTF. The CDR3 coding sequence is TGTGCCAGCAGTGCCGGGACAGCACAACTCTCTGGGGCCAACGTCCTGACTTTC.

The J gene is TRBJ2-3, the V gene TRBV4-2, with D unresolved. CDR3 length: 14 amino acids. Germline assignment: CDR1 LGHNA and CDR2 YNFKEQ. V lost 0 bases and J lost 0, with 4 bases in between. CDR3 residues: CASSQDLSTDTQYF. The CDR3 DNA sequence: TGTGCCAGCAGCCAAGATTTAAGCACAGATACGCAGTATTTT.